This T cell receptor (beta chain) was captured by sequencing in a study of blood T cell repertoires in COVID-19. Study-wide background: Both acute and convalescent COVID-19 samples were obtained from the United States, Italy and Spain. Nucleic acid was either cDNA or gDNA, and it came from T cells, B-cell-depleted T cells, or PBMCs.

As handled by the study authors: Reference gene primer amplification yielded estimated nucleated cell counts. Measured with immunoSEQ multiplex PCR; TCRdb has only the in-frame clones, and not every one. The DNA gave D and trimming, while V, J and clone size come from that table. The table lists roughly 260,000 clones, around 87% of them singletons, with approximately 2.2% in the top ten. The CDR3 extends over 14 amino acids. Deletions cut 1 base from V and 3 bases from J, with 7 bases between. Germline assignment: CDR1 SGDLS and CDR2 YYNGEE. Material: peripheral blood. The receptor was isolated from a woman aged 45-60 years with acute or convalescent COVID-19. The chain recombines TRBV9 with TRBJ2-2; the D is unclear. Here the CDR3 DNA reads TGTGCCAGCAGCGTATCCGGAGACACCGGGGAGCTGTTTTTT. It yields the protein CASSVSGDTGELFF.